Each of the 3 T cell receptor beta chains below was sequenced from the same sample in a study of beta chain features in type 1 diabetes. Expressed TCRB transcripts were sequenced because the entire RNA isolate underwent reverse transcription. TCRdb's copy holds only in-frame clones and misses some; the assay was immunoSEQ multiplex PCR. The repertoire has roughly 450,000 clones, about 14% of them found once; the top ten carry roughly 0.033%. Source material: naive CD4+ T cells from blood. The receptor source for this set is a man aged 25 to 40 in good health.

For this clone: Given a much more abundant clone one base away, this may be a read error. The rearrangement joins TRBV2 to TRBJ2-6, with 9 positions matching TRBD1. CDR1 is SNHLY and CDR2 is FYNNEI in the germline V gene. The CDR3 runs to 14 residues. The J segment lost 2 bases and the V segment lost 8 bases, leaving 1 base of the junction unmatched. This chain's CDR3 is CASGDRAGANVLTF. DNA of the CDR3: TGTGCCAGCGGGGACAGGGCTGGGGCCAACGTCCTGACTTTC. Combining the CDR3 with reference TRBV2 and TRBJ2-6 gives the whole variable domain EPEVTQTPSHQVTQMGQEVILRCVPISNHLYFYWYRQILGQKVEFLVSFYNNEISEKSEIFDDQFSVERPDGSNFTLKIRSTKLEDSAMYFCASGDRAGANVLTFGAGSRLTVL.

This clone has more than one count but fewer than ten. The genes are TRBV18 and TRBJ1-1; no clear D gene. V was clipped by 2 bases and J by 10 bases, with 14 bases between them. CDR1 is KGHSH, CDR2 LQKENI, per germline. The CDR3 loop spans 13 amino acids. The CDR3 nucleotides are TGTGCCAGCTCACCAGGTACCGACCGGCGAGCTTTCTTT. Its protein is CASSPGTDRRAFF. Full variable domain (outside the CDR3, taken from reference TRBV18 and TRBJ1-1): NAGVMQNPRHLVRRRGQEARLRCSPMKGHSHVYWYRQLPEEGLKFMVYLQKENIIDESGMPKERFSAEFPKEGPSILRIQQVVRGDSAAYFCASSPGTDRRAFFGQGTRLTVV.

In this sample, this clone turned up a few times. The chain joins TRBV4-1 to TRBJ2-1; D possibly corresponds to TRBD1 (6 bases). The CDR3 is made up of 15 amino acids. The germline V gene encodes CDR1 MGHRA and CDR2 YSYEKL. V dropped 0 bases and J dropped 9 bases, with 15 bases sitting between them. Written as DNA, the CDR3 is TGCGCCAGCAGCCAAGACCCGACAGGATTGGCTGAGCAGTTCTTC. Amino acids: CASSQDPTGLAEQFF.